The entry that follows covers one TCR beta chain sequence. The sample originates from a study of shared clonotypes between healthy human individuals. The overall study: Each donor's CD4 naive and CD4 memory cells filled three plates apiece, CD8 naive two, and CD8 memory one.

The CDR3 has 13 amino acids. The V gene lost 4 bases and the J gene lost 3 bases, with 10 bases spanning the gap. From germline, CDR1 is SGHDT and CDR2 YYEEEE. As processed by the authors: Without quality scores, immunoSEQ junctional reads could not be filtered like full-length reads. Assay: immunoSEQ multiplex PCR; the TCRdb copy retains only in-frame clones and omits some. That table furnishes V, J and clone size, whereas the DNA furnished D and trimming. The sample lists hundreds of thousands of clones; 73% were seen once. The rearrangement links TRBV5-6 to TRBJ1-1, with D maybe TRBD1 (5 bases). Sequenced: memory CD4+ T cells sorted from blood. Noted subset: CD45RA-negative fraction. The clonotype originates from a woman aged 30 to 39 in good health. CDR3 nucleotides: TGTGCCAGCAGCGGGACTTCCTACACTGAAGCTTTCTTT. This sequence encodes CASSGTSYTEAFF.